One and the same sample provided the 17 T cell receptor beta chains below, sequenced in a study of regulatory T cells. Their cognate antigens are unknown. The primer mix had 52 TRBV and 13 TRBJ primers. Sequenced by immunoSEQ multiplex PCR; TCRdb stores in-frame clones only, minus some. The data hold 30,000 to 40,000 clones, with 93% observed a single time. Study outcomes and limitations: In CD3G-deficient patients, conventional CD4+ T cells were enriched for hydrophobic CDR3 residues at positions 6 and 7.

Sequenced input: conventional CD4+ T cells sorted from blood. All receptors come from a child aged 2-15 years with CD3G deficiency.

This chain connects TRBV28 to TRBJ2-7; D may be TRBD2 (8 bases). V was trimmed by 5 bases and J by 4 bases, leaving 21 bases between them. There are 16 residues in the CDR3. Germline CDR1 and CDR2: MDHEN and SYDVKM. Written as DNA, the CDR3 is TGTGCCAGCAGTGGACTTGGGACTAGGGGGCGTTACGAGCAGTACTTC. The encoded protein is CASSGLGTRGRYEQYF.

The rearrangement links TRBV27 to TRBJ2-3; 8 nucleotides line up with TRBD2. The V gene's germline CDR1 is MNHEY and CDR2 SMNVEV (reference sequence). J gave up 7 bases and V 0 bases, and 9 bases lay outside the gene matches. The CDR3 runs 16 residues. CDR3 bases: TGTGCCAGCAGTTTATCGTCGGGACTAGAGGTTCATACGCAGTATTTT. Translated, it gives CASSLSSGLEVHTQYF.

The chain has TRBV19 and TRBJ2-2, with unresolved D. V lost 0 bases and J lost 4, with 6 bases in between. This CDR3 region has 14 residues. CDR1 and CDR2 from the germline V gene are LNHDA and SQIVND (reference sequence). CDR3 protein: CASSIDFGTGELFF. The CDR3 region has the DNA TGTGCCAGTAGTATAGACTTCGGCACCGGGGAGCTGTTTTTT.

The chain has TRBV6-1 and TRBJ1-2; no definite D call. Looked up from germline, CDR1 is MNHNS and CDR2 is SASEGT. V dropped 3 bases and J dropped 5 bases, with 10 bases sitting between them. This CDR3 contains 13 residues. CDR3: CASSELDLYGYTF. For the CDR3, the DNA is TGTGCCAGCAGTGAGTTAGACCTGTATGGCTACACCTTC.

The gene calls are TRBV6-1 and TRBJ2-5; D unclear. CDR3 size: 15 residues. Trimming took 7 bases from V and 0 from J, leaving 15 bases between them. Germline assignment: CDR1 MNHNS and CDR2 SASEGT. The CDR3 DNA sequence: TGTGCCAGCAAAGGCAGACAAGGGAACCAAGAGACCCAGTACTTC. Translated, it gives CASKGRQGNQETQYF.

The chain couples TRBV28 to TRBJ1-1, with TRBD1 matching 10 bases. Germline lookup yields CDR1 MDHEN and CDR2 SYDVKM. The V and J ends lost 5 bases and 7 bases, in that order; junction bases with no gene match: 4. CDR3 size: 13 residues. The CDR3 DNA is TGTGCCAGCAGTACCGGACAGGGGGGTGAAGCTTTCTTT. It translates to CASSTGQGGEAFF. The full variable domain, in which reference TRBV28 and TRBJ1-1 provide the parts outside the CDR3, is DVKVTQSSRYLVKRTGEKVFLECVQDMDHENMFWYRQDPGLGLRLIYFSYDVKMKEKGDIPEGYSVSREKKERFSLILESASTNQTSMYLCASSTGQGGEAFFGQGTRLTVV.

This chain uses TRBV5-1 with TRBJ2-6; D is unresolved. Germline CDR1 and CDR2: SGHRS and YFSETQ. The ends were cut back, 1 base at V and 0 bases at J, with 8 bases in the middle. This CDR3 has 16 amino acids. DNA for the CDR3: TGCGCCAGCAGCTTGACGTCCAGCTCTGGGGCCAACGTCCTGACTTTC. Protein product: CASSLTSSSGANVLTF.

J is TRBJ2-2 and V is TRBV18; possibly TRBD1 for D (6 bases). CDR1 is KGHSH, CDR2 LQKENI, per germline. V lost 2 bases to trimming and J lost 6 bases, with 10 bases between them. This CDR3 is built from 14 residues. In nucleotides, the CDR3 is TGTGCCAGCTCACCATCCAGGGGCGCCGGGGAGCTGTTTTTT. Protein product: CASSPSRGAGELFF.

The chain is built from TRBV28 and TRBJ2-7, with TRBD1 matching over 9 bases. V trimming: 5 bases; J trimming: 3 bases; junction bases outside the gene matches: 5. The CDR3 totals 14 residues. Germline V gene data show CDR1 as MDHEN and CDR2 as SYDVKM. The CDR3 here is CASSRGTGFYEQYF. The CDR3 DNA reads TGTGCCAGCAGTCGAGGGACAGGGTTCTACGAGCAGTACTTC.

This CDR3 reads CASSQTGGTDTQYF. CDR3 bases: TGTGCCAGCAGCCAGACAGGGGGCACAGATACGCAGTATTTT. The chain combines TRBV7-9 with TRBJ2-3; 8 bases map to TRBD1. The CDR3 runs 14 residues. The ends lost 5 bases at V and 1 base at J; junction bases unmatched: 2. Germline CDR1 and CDR2: SEHNR and FQNEAQ (reference sequence). The variable domain in full, completed from reference TRBV7-9 and TRBJ2-3, reads DTGVSQNPRHKITKRGQNVTFRCDPISEHNRLYWYRQTLGQGPEFLTYFQNEAQLEKSRLLSDRFSAERPKGSFSTLEIQRTEQGDSAMYLCASSQTGGTDTQYFGPGTRLTVL.

V and J are TRBV6-1 and TRBJ1-4, with TRBD1 matching 9 bases. Germline-derived CDR1 and CDR2 are MNHNS and SASEGT. V trimming: 7 bases; J trimming: 12 bases; junction bases outside the gene matches: 9. The CDR3 has 13 residues. CDR3 nucleotide sequence: TGTGCCAGCACCCCCCGGGACAGGGACCAACTGTTTTTT. It translates to CASTPRDRDQLFF.

The gene calls are TRBV7-8 and TRBJ2-6, with TRBD1 as a possible D gene (5 bases). Trimming removed 0 bases at V and 2 bases at J, with 26 bases between. The CDR3 loop spans 22 amino acids. Germline-derived CDR1 and CDR2 are SGHVS and FQNEAQ. This chain's CDR3 is CASSLAPMRTKHLTPGANVLTF. Here the CDR3 DNA reads TGTGCCAGCAGCTTAGCGCCTATGCGGACAAAACATTTAACGCCTGGGGCCAACGTCCTGACTTTC.

The gene calls are TRBV28 and TRBJ1-2; D may be TRBD1 (5 bases). This CDR3 region has 14 residues. The germline V gene has CDR1 MDHEN and CDR2 SYDVKM. Trimming removed 6 bases from V and 1 base from J, with 12 bases in between. The CDR3 sequence is CASSTAGFNYGYTF. CDR3 coding DNA: TGTGCCAGCAGCACAGCAGGGTTTAACTATGGCTACACCTTC.

In this sample, this clone turned up a few times. The V gene is TRBV6-1, the J gene TRBJ2-5; 9 bases are a match to TRBD1. CDR1 is MNHNS, CDR2 SASEGT, per germline. V shed 5 bases and J 7 bases; nucleotides not matched to a gene: 8. The CDR3 runs to 14 residues. The CDR3 spells CASSSDRGTATQYF. In nucleotides, the CDR3 is TGTGCCAGCAGTTCGGACAGGGGTACGGCGACCCAGTACTTC.

The count of this clone is one. The chain employs TRBV18 and TRBJ1-1; the D is unclear. The CDR3 contains 13 residues. CDR1 and CDR2 (germline): KGHSH, LQKENI. Between the trimmed V and J ends, which lost 6 bases and 5 bases, there was a span of 13 bases. The CDR3 here is CASSPNVGTEAFF. The CDR3 DNA is TGTGCCAGCTCCCCCAACGTTGGGACTGAAGCTTTCTTT.

J is TRBJ1-2 and V is TRBV11-2; 10 bases fit TRBD1. The V segment lost 3 bases and the J segment 6 bases; nucleotides outside the gene matches: 7. Germline CDR1 SGHAT, CDR2 FQNNGV. This CDR3 region has 15 residues. The CDR3, as DNA: TGTGCCAGCAGCTTCCCACAGACAGGGGGCGATGGCTACACCTTC. Amino acid sequence: CASSFPQTGGDGYTF.

The CDR3 bases are TGCGCCAGCAGCTTGTACCCCTCTGGGGCCAACGTCCTGACTTTC. Translated: CASSLYPSGANVLTF. The chain uses TRBV5-1 and TRBJ2-6, with D hard to call. Trimming removed 1 base from V and 0 bases from J, with 5 bases in between. The CDR3 is 15 amino acids. Germline V CDR1 and CDR2: SGHRS, YFSETQ.